These 9 T cell receptor beta chains came from one sample sequenced in a study of circulating and synovial CD4+ cells in juvenile arthritis. Libraries were prepared by immunoSEQ multiplex PCR; TCRdb keeps only in-frame clonotypes and omits some of them. The table lists 30,000 to 40,000 clones, roughly 95% of them singletons. The sample consisted of CD4+ T cells from blood. These TCRs come from a human donor with juvenile idiopathic arthritis.

The chain couples TRBV7-2 to TRBJ2-1; no definite D call. CDR3 length: 17 amino acids. From germline, CDR1 is SGHTA and CDR2 FQGNSA. Trimming shortened V by 5 bases and J by 0 bases, and 17 bases separated the two germline ends. The CDR3 nucleotides read TGTGCCAGCAGCCATTTTCGCTTTAGGAGCTCCTACAATGAGCAGTTCTTC. Residues: CASSHFRFRSSYNEQFF.

The chain combines TRBV28 with TRBJ2-7; maybe TRBD1 (5 bases). The CDR3 loop spans 12 amino acids. Germline CDR1 and CDR2: MDHEN and SYDVKM. The V end lost 2 bases, the J end lost 5 bases, and 7 bases lay between the germline ends. CDR3 nucleotide sequence: TGTGCCAGCAGTTTAGTCAGGGACGAGCAGTACTTC. It codes for CASSLVRDEQYF.

The chain couples TRBV5-1 to TRBJ2-1, with TRBD2 identical over 12 bases. V shed 4 bases and J 9 bases; nucleotides not matched to a gene: 11. The CDR3 contains 16 residues. Germline V CDR1 and CDR2: SGHRS, YFSETQ. CDR3 residues: CASSLGWTSGNTEQFF. In DNA, the CDR3 is TGCGCCAGCAGCCTGGGTTGGACTAGCGGGAACACTGAGCAGTTCTTC.

The chain employs TRBV15 and TRBJ1-1; D is unclear. CDR1 is LNHNV and CDR2 is YYDKDF in the germline V gene (reference sequence). The CDR3 length is 16 residues. The V gene lost 0 bases and the J gene lost 0 bases, with 11 bases spanning the gap. CDR3 region: CATSRDASSMNTEAFF. In nucleotides, the CDR3 is TGTGCCACCAGCAGAGACGCGAGTTCCATGAACACTGAAGCTTTCTTT. Combining the CDR3 with reference TRBV15 and TRBJ1-1 gives the whole variable domain DAMVIQNPRYQVTQFGKPVTLSCSQTLNHNVMYWYQQKSSQAPKLLFHYYDKDFNNEADTPDNFQSRRPNTSFCFLDIRSPGLGDTAMYLCATSRDASSMNTEAFFGQGTRLTVV.

The chain recombines TRBV18 with TRBJ2-7; 7 bases fit TRBD2. V was pared by 3 bases and J by 4 bases, with 6 bases of the junction left unmatched. Germline loops: CDR1 KGHSH, CDR2 LQKENI. This CDR3 is built from 14 residues. As DNA, the CDR3 is TGTGCCAGCTCACCTTCTGGGGGAGGGTACGAGCAGTACTTC. It is translated as CASSPSGGGYEQYF.

The CDR3 region has the DNA TGTGCCTGGAATGCGATTGGCGGCCCCACTGAAGCTTTCTTT. Translating gives CAWNAIGGPTEAFF. The V call is TRBV30, the J call TRBJ1-1; D unclear. V shed 4 bases and J shed 4 bases, with 16 bases lying between them. This CDR3 comprises 14 residues. CDR1 and CDR2 (germline): GTSNPN, SVGIG (reference sequence).

The genes are TRBV15 and TRBJ1-5; possible D gene TRBD1, 6 bases. Between the trimmed V and J ends, which lost 1 base and 7 bases, there was a span of 11 bases. Germline CDR1 is LNHNV and CDR2 is YYDKDF (reference sequence). This CDR3 has 14 residues. This chain's CDR3 is CATSRGGGLQPQHF. DNA for the CDR3: TGTGCCACCAGCAGAGGAGGGGGTTTACAGCCCCAGCATTTT.

Only one count was recorded for this clone. This chain joins TRBV11-2 and TRBJ1-2, with D unresolved. The V and J ends lost 4 bases and 0 bases respectively, with 12 bases between them. Germline V gene sequence: CDR1 SGHAT, CDR2 FQNNGV. This CDR3 is 15 amino acids long. The CDR3 nucleotides read TGTGCCAGCAGCTCCATCCAGGCCTCTAACTATGGCTACACCTTC. It encodes CASSSIQASNYGYTF.

The V gene is TRBV29-1, the J gene TRBJ1-3; D gene uncertain. The CDR3 is made up of 13 amino acids. The ends were cut back, 7 bases at V and 0 bases at J, with 10 bases in the middle. CDR1 and CDR2 (germline): SQVTM, ANQGSEA. The CDR3 region has the DNA TGCAGCGCCGCTCGGGACTCTGGAAACACCATATATTTT. This encodes CSAARDSGNTIYF.